This T cell receptor (beta chain) is drawn from a study of blood T cell repertoires in COVID-19. Study context: From the United States, Italy and Spain came samples of acute and convalescent COVID-19.

The CDR3 sequence is 14 residues long. Per the germline V gene, CDR1 is LNHDA and CDR2 is SQIVND (reference sequence). The V and J ends lost 3 bases and 7 bases, in that order; junction bases with no gene match: 4. The method was immunoSEQ multiplex PCR; TCRdb's version includes in-frame clones alone and lacks a portion of them. The sample holds a few hundred thousand clones, around 90% seen once. The sequence was obtained from a man aged 45-65 years with acute or convalescent COVID-19. V and J are TRBV19 and TRBJ2-5; TRBD1 agrees at 11 bases. The specimen was peripheral blood. CDR3 DNA: TGTGCCAGTAGTATCGGGACAGGGGGATTGACCCAGTACTTC. Its protein is CASSIGTGGLTQYF.